These 12 T cell receptor beta chains originate from one sample sequenced in a study of radiotherapy plus CTLA-4 blockade in lung cancer. Sequenced by immunoSEQ multiplex PCR; TCRdb stores in-frame clones only, minus some. The sample has about 46,000 clones; roughly 77% are singletons. Specimen: peripheral blood, collected from a patient treated with radiotherapy plus ipilimumab. The receptors derive from a human donor with non-small cell lung cancer who had a complete response to radiotherapy plus ipilimumab.

This clone appeared once. Because the CDR3's place on the DNA is in doubt, the DNA is left out and the CDR3 is given as listed by TCRdb. The chain carries TRBV27 and TRBJ2-7; TRBD1 is the table's D call, not checked against the DNA. Germline lookup yields CDR1 MNHEY and CDR2 SMNVEV (reference sequence). The CDR3 extends over 14 residues, inclusive of both ends. The CDR3 reads CASSLGVGRGSLYV.

The chain joins TRBV30 to TRBJ2-2, with 10 bases matching TRBD2. The germline CDR1 and CDR2 sequences are GTSNPN and SVGIG (reference sequence). V was clipped by 2 bases and J by 7 bases; unmatched bases: 16. This CDR3 spans 18 amino acids. Here the CDR3 reads CAWSSLGLAGERGGELFF. CDR3 nucleotides: TGTGCCTGGAGTTCTCTCGGGCTAGCGGGGGAACGAGGCGGGGAGCTGTTTTTT.

This clone was observed a single time. The chain couples TRBV27 to TRBJ1-3, with D hard to call. The CDR3 sequence is 11 residues long. From germline, CDR1 is MNHEY and CDR2 SMNVEV (reference sequence). Trimming pared 10 bases from V and 6 bases from J, leaving 10 bases between. The DNA of the CDR3 is TGTGCCACCAAAGGAGAAAACACCATATATTTT. Residues: CATKGENTIYF.

The chain uses TRBV7-9 and TRBJ1-2; TRBD1 is a possible D gene (5 bases). The V gene lost 5 bases and the J gene lost 0 bases, with 10 bases spanning the gap. This CDR3 region has 14 residues. Germline-derived CDR1 and CDR2 are SEHNR and FQNEAQ (reference sequence). CDR3 sequence (DNA): TGTGCCAGCAGCCCCGGGGGAGCTAACTATGGCTACACCTTC. Translation: CASSPGGANYGYTF.

V usage is TRBV2 and J usage is TRBJ2-2; maybe TRBD2 (5 bases). V lost 2 bases to trimming and J lost 1 base, with 11 bases between them. This CDR3 is built from 16 residues. Germline V CDR1 and CDR2: SNHLY, FYNNEI. CDR3 nucleotides: TGTGCCAGCAGTGAAACGAGGAGGATGAACACCGGGGAGCTGTTTTTT. Encoded protein: CASSETRRMNTGELFF.

The genes are TRBV4-2 and TRBJ2-1, with 9 bases matching TRBD2. With V trimmed by 0 bases and J by 0 bases, 12 bases remained unmatched. This CDR3 comprises 20 residues. Germline assignment: CDR1 LGHNA and CDR2 YNFKEQ. The CDR3 sequence: CASSQELGLAGVISYNEQFF. CDR3 nucleotides: TGTGCCAGCAGCCAAGAACTGGGGTTAGCGGGAGTAATCTCCTACAATGAGCAGTTCTTC.

This clone has a single count. The genes are TRBV5-1 and TRBJ2-5; maybe TRBD2 (5 bases). V was cut by 0 bases and J by 7 bases, with 13 bases left in between. Germline V gene data show CDR1 as SGHRS and CDR2 as YFSETQ. The CDR3 runs to 14 residues. This chain's CDR3 is CASSLGVRGGTQYF. CDR3 DNA sequence: TGCGCCAGCAGCTTGGGAGTTCGGGGTGGGACCCAGTACTTC.

This clone was detected only a few times. The chain carries TRBV6-1 and TRBJ1-2, with 9 bases fitting TRBD1. V lost 10 bases to trimming and J lost 4 bases; unmatched junction nucleotides: 10. The CDR3 loop spans 14 amino acids. Germline V gene data show CDR1 as MNHNS and CDR2 as SASEGT. The CDR3 DNA is TGTGCCATTACGCCGGGACAGGGCGGCTATGGCTACACCTTC. Amino acids: CAITPGQGGYGYTF.

The chain employs TRBV30 and TRBJ1-1; no definite D call. CDR3 length: 13 residues. V was cut by 3 bases and J by 4 bases, with 12 bases left in between. From germline, CDR1 is GTSNPN and CDR2 SVGIG (reference sequence). CDR3 amino acids: CAWSWKEGTEAFF. The CDR3 DNA sequence: TGTGCCTGGAGCTGGAAAGAGGGCACTGAAGCTTTCTTT.

The chain employs TRBV30 and TRBJ1-6; D is unclear. CDR3 size: 16 residues. Trimming took off 4 bases at V and 5 bases at J, with 18 bases between the two ends. Germline-derived CDR1 and CDR2 are GTSNPN and SVGIG (reference sequence). CDR3 sequence: CAWKEGAGYHNSPLHF. CDR3 sequence (DNA): TGTGCCTGGAAAGAAGGTGCCGGGTACCATAATTCACCCCTCCACTTT.

The V gene is TRBV30, the J gene TRBJ1-5, with 7 bases aligning to TRBD1. Germline assignment: CDR1 GTSNPN and CDR2 SVGIG (reference sequence). J lost 9 bases, V lost 0 bases, and 5 bases had no gene match. This CDR3 is built from 13 residues. The CDR3 protein is CAWSVGGARPQHF. The CDR3 region has the DNA TGTGCCTGGAGTGTAGGGGGCGCGCGGCCCCAGCATTTT.

The chain links TRBV10-3 to TRBJ1-1; 8 bases agree with TRBD1. Germline CDR1 and CDR2: ENHRY and SYGVKD. This CDR3 is built from 14 residues. Germline trimming cut 4 bases from V and 4 bases from J; bases unmatched to any gene: 5. Here the CDR3 reads CAISGSTGGTEAFF. The CDR3, as DNA: TGTGCCATCAGTGGTAGCACAGGGGGCACTGAAGCTTTCTTT.